Listed here are 25 T cell receptor beta chains from one sample, sequenced in a study of post-analysis software for immune sequencing data. Study conclusions and caveats: Patients used about 5 TRBV segments, including TRBV5-6, TRBV5-1 and TRBV20-1, more often than controls.

These receptors have no identified antigens. Every TCR beta cDNA library bore unique molecular identifiers. Each CDR3 protein is one row after TCRdb ran MiXCR on the PCR reads. The sample lists fewer than 850,000 distinct CDR3 sequences; 25% to 30% were seen once. The material sequenced was blood. All receptors come from a girl aged 5-17 years with multiple sclerosis.

As concerns this clonotype: Its ends do not fully match the called genes, so a read error is possible. The chain is built from TRBV28 and TRBJ2-4; the match to TRBD1 covers 9 bases. The CDR3 has 13 residues. Germline V gene sequence: CDR1 MDHEN, CDR2 SYDVKM. Here the CDR3 reads CASSGTGRPIHYF. The CDR3 DNA reads TGCGCCAGCAGTGGGACAGGGCGGCCCATTCACTACTTC.

This clonotype was seen repeatedly, ten times or more. The rearrangement joins TRBV29-1 to TRBJ2-1, with D perhaps being TRBD1 or TRBD2 (5 bases each). CDR3 length: 12 amino acids. Germline lookup yields CDR1 SQVTM and CDR2 ANQGSEA. V was shortened by 5 bases and J by 8 bases, with 13 bases between the two germline ends. Here the CDR3 DNA reads TGCAGCGTTCTGAGGGGCTGGGATGAGCAGTTCTTC. Protein product: CSVLRGWDEQFF.

The rearrangement joins TRBV20-1 to TRBJ1-6; D is uncertain. Germline CDR1 is DFQATT and CDR2 is SNEGSKA (reference sequence). V was trimmed by 0 bases and J by 0 bases, leaving 15 bases between them. CDR3 length: 18 amino acids. CDR3 loop: CSARDKRVGSSYNSPLHF. The CDR3 DNA reads as TGCAGTGCTAGAGATAAACGGGTGGGGAGCTCCTATAATTCACCCCTCCACTTT.

The chain is built from TRBV4-1 and TRBJ2-3, with a possible D match to TRBD2 (5 bases). The CDR3 covers 15 residues. V lost 4 bases and J 0 bases, leaving 11 bases between the germline ends. Germline V gene lookup returns CDR1 MGHRA and CDR2 YSYEKL. For the CDR3, the DNA is TGCGCCAGCAGCCGATTTTCGGGGAGCACAGATACGCAGTATTTT. Protein sequence: CASSRFSGSTDTQYF.

The genes are TRBV20-1 and TRBJ2-4; D tentatively fits TRBD1 or TRBD2 (5 bases each). Trimming removed 5 bases at V and 4 bases at J, with 12 bases between. CDR3 length: 13 residues. CDR1 and CDR2 (germline): DFQATT, SNEGSKA (reference sequence). In DNA, the CDR3 is TGCAGTGCTGGCTCGGGGCAGAAAAACATTCAGTACTTC. Translating it yields CSAGSGQKNIQYF.

In regard to this clonotype: Relative to the germline gene, one junction end is altered; a read error may explain this. The chain combines TRBV6-5 with TRBJ1-5; D is unclear. The germline V gene encodes CDR1 MNHEY and CDR2 SVGAGI. There are 15 residues in the CDR3. CDR3: CASREEGYSNQPLHF. The CDR3 DNA reads as TGTGCCAGCAGAGAAGAGGGTTATAGCAATCAGCCCCTGCATTTT.

This clonotype was seen a handful of times. The chain recombines TRBV6-1 with TRBJ1-5; D is perhaps TRBD1 (5 bases). The CDR3 loop spans 15 amino acids. Between the trimmed V and J ends, which lost 7 bases and 0 bases, there was a span of 13 bases. Germline assignment: CDR1 MNHNS and CDR2 SASEGT. CDR3 sequence: CASTGGIDSNQPQHF. In DNA, the CDR3 is TGTGCCAGCACTGGGGGTATTGATAGCAATCAGCCCCAGCATTTT.

The chain couples TRBV7-2 to TRBJ1-1; D is unresolved. V gave up 1 base and J gave up 1 base, with 7 bases separating them. The CDR3 runs 14 residues. Looked up from germline, CDR1 is SGHTA and CDR2 is FQGNSA. The CDR3 region is CASSLVPANTEAFF. Written as DNA, the CDR3 is TGTGCCAGCAGCTTAGTCCCGGCGAACACTGAAGCTTTCTTT.

The chain joins TRBV20-1 to TRBJ2-7, with a tentative D call TRBD2 (7 bases). Trimming removed 6 bases from V and 7 bases from J, with 28 bases in between. Germline V lookup: CDR1 DFQATT, CDR2 SNEGSKA (reference sequence). This CDR3 is built from 16 residues. CDR3 amino acids: CSAEAFGGGDYNEQYF. The DNA for the CDR3 is TGCAGTGCGGAAGCGTTTGGGGGGGGCGACTACAATGAGCAGTACTTC.

This clonotype has just a few counts. The genes are TRBV9 and TRBJ2-6; D is uncertain. CDR3 length: 18 residues. CDR1 and CDR2 (germline): SGDLS, YYNGEE. Trimming stripped 4 bases from V and 0 bases from J, with 17 bases between. CDR3 residues: CASSPSGLFYSGANVLTF. Written as DNA, the CDR3 is TGTGCCAGCAGCCCGTCGGGTCTTTTCTACTCTGGGGCCAACGTCCTGACTTTC.

V gene TRBV9 combines with J gene TRBJ1-2; no firm D call. Deletions cut 0 bases from V and 2 bases from J, with 17 bases between. The germline gives CDR1 SGDLS, CDR2 YYNGEE. There are 17 residues in the CDR3. The CDR3, as DNA: TGTGCCAGCAGCGTAGGCCCCGTTATAAGTCAGAACTATGGCTACACCTTC. It specifies CASSVGPVISQNYGYTF.

The chain joins TRBV6-1 to TRBJ2-7, with TRBD1 matching 11 bases. This CDR3 contains 15 residues. Germline V lookup: CDR1 MNHNS, CDR2 SASEGT. The V segment lost 3 bases and the J segment 5 bases; nucleotides outside the gene matches: 6. CDR3 DNA sequence: TGTGCCAGCAGTGACCCGGACAGGGGGCTCGACGAGCAGTACTTC. Amino acid sequence: CASSDPDRGLDEQYF.

The J gene is TRBJ2-2, the V gene TRBV25-1, with D possibly being TRBD2 (5 bases). Germline-derived CDR1 and CDR2 are MGHDK and SYGVNS. Trimming shortened V by 6 bases and J by 5 bases, and 13 bases separated the two germline ends. The CDR3 is 14 residues long. DNA for the CDR3: TGTGCCAGCAGCTTCGGGGTTTGGACCGGGGAGCTGTTTTTT. Protein product: CASSFGVWTGELFF.

This clonotype was counted between two and nine times. This chain joins TRBV29-1 and TRBJ1-2; D possibly corresponds to TRBD1 (5 bases). V lost 3 bases to trimming and J lost 6 bases, with 14 bases between them. The CDR3 is 13 residues long. CDR1 is SQVTM, CDR2 ANQGSEA, per germline. CDR3 region: CSVDLRGVNGYTF. CDR3 nucleotide sequence: TGCAGCGTTGACCTCCGGGGGGTGAATGGCTACACCTTC.

The chain uses TRBV14 and TRBJ2-7; no definite D call. The germline V gene has CDR1 SGHDN and CDR2 FVKESK. The CDR3 loop spans 13 amino acids. Trimming removed 4 bases from V and 7 bases from J, with 14 bases in between. The chain's CDR3 is CASSPVASWEQYF. DNA of the CDR3: TGTGCCAGCAGCCCAGTTGCATCTTGGGAGCAGTACTTC. The full variable domain, its missing parts supplied by reference TRBV14 and TRBJ2-7, is EAGVTQFPSHSVIEKGQTVTLRCDPISGHDNLYWYRRVMGKEIKFLLHFVKESKQDESGMPNNRFLAERTGGTYSTLKVQPAELEDSGVYFCASSPVASWEQYFGPGTRLTVT.

Here the CDR3 reads CASSLAGDGELFF. The DNA for the CDR3 is TGTGCCAGCAGTTTGGCAGGGGACGGGGAGCTGTTTTTT. The rearrangement joins TRBV6-6 to TRBJ2-2, with TRBD1 as a possible D gene (6 bases). The CDR3 covers 13 residues. Trimming left V 4 bases short and J 7 bases short, with 10 bases between. Germline-derived CDR1 and CDR2 are MNHNY and SVGAGI (reference sequence).

This chain connects TRBV29-1 to TRBJ1-1; D is possibly TRBD1 (5 bases). Germline CDR1 is SQVTM and CDR2 is ANQGSEA. Trimming took off 2 bases at V and 6 bases at J, with 7 bases between the two ends. The CDR3 has 11 residues. The CDR3 reads CSVEQGPEAFF. The CDR3 region has the DNA TGCAGCGTTGAACAGGGACCTGAAGCTTTCTTT.

The chain combines TRBV20-1 with TRBJ2-1; D may be TRBD2 (5 bases). This CDR3 is built from 12 residues. Germline loops: CDR1 DFQATT, CDR2 SNEGSKA (reference sequence). Trimming removed 5 bases from V and 3 bases from J, with 8 bases in between. The CDR3 region is CSAGLFYNEQFF. In nucleotides, the CDR3 is TGCAGTGCTGGACTCTTCTACAATGAGCAGTTCTTC.

Ten or more counts support this clonotype. The gene calls are TRBV11-2 and TRBJ1-1, with D hard to call. This CDR3 is 16 amino acids long. V lost 5 bases and J 0 bases, leaving 16 bases between the germline ends. Germline CDR1 SGHAT, CDR2 FQNNGV. DNA for the CDR3: TGTGCCAGCAGCCCCTGGTACAGAGACTTGAACACTGAAGCTTTCTTT. Amino acid sequence: CASSPWYRDLNTEAFF.

This clonotype has just a few counts. V is TRBV29-1 and J is TRBJ2-7; the D call may be TRBD1 or TRBD2 (6 bases each). The V end was cut by 0 bases, the J end by 6 bases, with 18 bases between. CDR3 length: 15 amino acids. Germline assignment: CDR1 SQVTM and CDR2 ANQGSEA. The CDR3 bases are TGCAGCGTTGAAGATCCCCGGGGGCTTCGGACCGAGCAGTACTTC. As protein: CSVEDPRGLRTEQYF.

This sequence joins TRBV20-1 and TRBJ2-7; D is unclear. Germline-derived CDR1 and CDR2 are DFQATT and SNEGSKA (reference sequence). The CDR3 runs 13 residues. Trimming cost V 6 bases and J 6 bases, with 18 bases left between them. The CDR3 DNA reads TGCAGTGCACCTGCGTTTAAGACTTCCGAGCAGTACTTC. It encodes CSAPAFKTSEQYF.

This chain uses TRBV29-1 with TRBJ2-3; no reliable D call. The CDR3 totals 13 residues. CDR1 and CDR2 from the germline V gene are SQVTM and ANQGSEA. The V end lost 7 bases, the J end lost 0 bases, and 11 bases lay between the germline ends. The CDR3 here is CSGCQASTDTQYF. As DNA, the CDR3 is TGCAGCGGTTGTCAAGCTAGCACAGATACGCAGTATTTT.

This clonotype was seen just once. V and J are TRBV7-9 and TRBJ2-1, with D maybe TRBD2 (7 bases). Looked up from germline, CDR1 is SEHNR and CDR2 is FQNEAQ (reference sequence). The germline V and J ends were trimmed by 3 bases and 7 bases, with 19 bases remaining between them. This CDR3 comprises 16 residues. DNA of the CDR3: TGTGCCAGCAGCTTTCCCAGGGGAGGGCCTGGGAATGAGCAGTTCTTC. This translates into CASSFPRGGPGNEQFF.

This clonotype appeared a few times. Written as DNA, the CDR3 is TGCGCCAGCAGCTTGGAGCCGGGACGGTATCAAGAGACCCAGTACTTC. Translating it yields CASSLEPGRYQETQYF. The J gene is TRBJ2-5, the V gene TRBV5-1; D might be TRBD1 or TRBD2, each matching 5 bases. Trimming stripped 0 bases from V and 2 bases from J, with 14 bases between. The CDR3 extends over 16 amino acids. Germline CDR1 is SGHRS and CDR2 is YFSETQ.

This clonotype occurred many times. The J gene is TRBJ2-7, the V gene TRBV15, with 8 bases matching TRBD1. V was pared by 3 bases and J by 6 bases, with 4 bases of the junction left unmatched. Germline CDR1 is LNHNV and CDR2 is YYDKDF (reference sequence). The CDR3 contains 13 residues. The CDR3 coding sequence is TGTGCCACCAGCAGGGACAGGGTGGGCGAGCAGTACTTC. This sequence encodes CATSRDRVGEQYF.